Listed below are T cell receptor beta chains from one sample, sequenced in a study of cytomegalovirus exposure and HLA in healthy donors. Here immunoSEQ multiplex PCR was the method, and the copy in TCRdb shows in-frame clones only, minus some. The sample holds roughly 100,000 clones, around 64% seen once. Sequenced input: PBMCs. The receptors were sampled from a man aged 55 to 70 in good health and CMV-seronegative. Both conserved end residues are part of each CDR3. The D gene is left open where the match is weak. The listing skips clone size in some rows; elsewhere it reads once, few, many or a size class.

D: TRBD1
V: TRBV10-1
J: TRBJ1-4
size: few
CDR3: CASKIYRDSGEKLFF
DNA: TGCGCCAGCAAAATATACCGGGACAGTGGGGAAAAACTGTTTTTT

D: TRBD1
V: TRBV5-1
J: TRBJ1-1
size: -
CDR3: CASSSNRDRGAAFF
DNA: TGCGCCAGCAGCAGCAACCGGGACAGGGGCGCAGCTTTCTTT

D: -
V: TRBV4-2
J: TRBJ1-1
size: -
CDR3: CASTTSSDREAFF
DNA: TGTGCCAGCACCACGTCCTCTGACAGGGAAGCTTTCTTT

D: -
V: TRBV9
J: TRBJ2-5
size: -
CDR3: CASSAPRETQYF
DNA: TGTGCCAGCAGCGCCCCTAGGGAGACCCAGTACTTC

D: -
V: TRBV18
J: TRBJ1-2
size: -
CDR3: CASSPRRGDGYTF
DNA: TGTGCCAGCTCACCACGCAGGGGAGATGGCTACACCTTC

D: TRBD1
V: TRBV19
J: TRBJ1-2
size: -
CDR3: CASSIMEGAIVGYTF
DNA: TGTGCCAGTAGTATAATGGAGGGGGCGATTGTTGGCTACACCTTC

D: TRBD1
V: TRBV10-3
J: TRBJ1-2
size: -
CDR3: CAISESAGTAANYGYTF
DNA: TGTGCCATCAGTGAGTCGGCGGGGACAGCAGCTAACTATGGCTACACCTTC

D: -
V: TRBV5-1
J: TRBJ2-1
size: -
CDR3: CASSPDSSFFNEQFF
DNA: TGCGCCAGCAGCCCGGACTCATCGTTTTTCAATGAGCAGTTCTTC

D: -
V: TRBV11-2
J: TRBJ2-1
size: -
CDR3: CASAKDLTYNEQFF
DNA: TGTGCCAGCGCCAAGGACTTAACCTACAATGAGCAGTTCTTC

D: -
V: TRBV18
J: TRBJ2-7
size: -
CDR3: CASSPRQDAYEQYF
DNA: TGTGCCAGCTCACCCAGACAGGACGCCTACGAGCAGTACTTC

D: -
V: TRBV5-1
J: TRBJ1-1
size: -
CDR3: CASSFNRDTEAFF
DNA: TGCGCCAGCAGCTTTAACAGGGACACTGAAGCTTTCTTT

D: TRBD1
V: TRBV6-5
J: TRBJ2-7
size: -
CDR3: CASSQTGDSYEQYF
DNA: TGTGCCAGCAGTCAGACAGGGGATTCGTACGAGCAGTACTTC

D: -
V: TRBV10-3
J: TRBJ2-1
size: -
CDR3: CAIRAAVDNEQFF
DNA: TGTGCCATCAGGGCCGCGGTCGACAATGAGCAGTTCTTC

D: TRBD1
V: TRBV19
J: TRBJ1-1
size: -
CDR3: CASSIEGTGIDTEAFF
DNA: TGTGCCAGTAGTATAGAGGGGACAGGGATAGACACTGAAGCTTTCTTT

D: -
V: TRBV19
J: TRBJ1-3
size: -
CDR3: CASSIDIRDRSSGNTIYF
DNA: TGTGCCAGTAGTATCGATATCCGAGACAGGAGCTCTGGAAACACCATATATTTT

D: TRBD1
V: TRBV2
J: TRBJ2-7
size: -
CDR3: CASSARGSYEQYF
DNA: TGTGCCAGCAGTGCCAGGGGGTCATACGAGCAGTACTTC

D: TRBD2
V: TRBV6-5
J: TRBJ2-1
size: few
CDR3: CASSAGTRDNEQFF
DNA: TGTGCCAGCAGTGCCGGGACTAGAGACAATGAGCAGTTCTTC

D: -
V: TRBV6-5
J: TRBJ2-1
size: -
CDR3: CASISRGSDNEQFF
DNA: TGTGCCAGCATAAGCCGGGGGTCTGACAATGAGCAGTTCTTC

D: -
V: TRBV27
J: TRBJ1-4
size: -
CDR3: CASSGWEGNEKLFF
DNA: TGTGCCAGCAGCGGATGGGAGGGCAATGAAAAACTGTTTTTT

D: TRBD1
V: TRBV5-6
J: TRBJ1-6
size: few
CDR3: CASSLVGQGSTSPLHF
DNA: TGTGCCAGCAGCTTGGTAGGACAGGGGAGTACTTCACCCCTCCACTTT

D: -
V: TRBV19
J: TRBJ1-5
size: -
CDR3: CASSHLGNLQPQHF
DNA: TGTGCCAGTAGCCACCTAGGTAACCTCCAGCCCCAGCATTTT

D: TRBD1
V: TRBV28
J: TRBJ2-4
size: -
CDR3: CASRRQGSGIQYF
DNA: TGTGCCAGCAGAAGACAGGGTTCGGGCATTCAGTACTTC

D: TRBD1
V: TRBV5-1
J: TRBJ2-5
size: once
CDR3: CASSLVRGNQETQYF
DNA: TGCGCCAGCAGCTTGGTCAGGGGGAACCAAGAGACCCAGTACTTC

D: -
V: TRBV5-4
J: TRBJ2-6
size: few
CDR3: CASRTSGANVLTF
DNA: TGTGCCAGCAGGACATCTGGGGCCAACGTCCTGACTTTC

D: -
V: TRBV5-6
J: TRBJ2-7
size: -
CDR3: CASSLVSSYEQYF
DNA: TGTGCCAGCAGCTTAGTGAGCTCCTACGAGCAGTACTTC

D: TRBD2
V: TRBV19
J: TRBJ2-5
size: -
CDR3: CASSIWTSGRQETQYF
DNA: TGTGCCAGTAGTATCTGGACTAGCGGTCGCCAAGAGACCCAGTACTTC

D: -
V: TRBV28
J: TRBJ1-1
size: -
CDR3: CASSFPKTEAFF
DNA: TGTGCCAGCAGTTTCCCTAAGACTGAAGCTTTCTTT

D: TRBD1
V: TRBV10-2
J: TRBJ1-1
size: few
CDR3: CATSLSTDRPGSTEAFF
DNA: TGCGCCACTTCTTTATCCACGGACAGGCCAGGTAGCACTGAAGCTTTCTTT

D: TRBD1
V: TRBV19
J: TRBJ2-5
size: -
CDR3: CASSTDWTGTETQYF
DNA: TGTGCCAGTAGTACGGATTGGACAGGGACTGAGACCCAGTACTTC

D: TRBD1
V: TRBV7-9
J: TRBJ1-2
size: -
CDR3: CASSRQGRGGYTF
DNA: TGTGCCAGCAGCAGACAGGGGCGTGGTGGCTACACCTTC

D: TRBD1
V: TRBV6-5
J: TRBJ1-4
size: -
CDR3: CASRGTGGLKLFF
DNA: TGTGCCAGCAGGGGGACAGGGGGTTTAAAACTGTTTTTT

D: -
V: TRBV21-1
J: TRBJ2-7
size: -
CDR3: CASSPPLSYEQYF
DNA: TGTGCCAGCAGCCCCCCCCTCTCCTACGAGCAGTACTTC

D: -
V: TRBV5-1
J: TRBJ2-7
size: -
CDR3: CASSLNRAESYEQYF
DNA: TGCGCCAGCAGCTTAAACAGGGCAGAATCCTACGAGCAGTACTTC

D: TRBD2
V: TRBV7-2
J: TRBJ2-3
size: -
CDR3: CASSSGAGAWTDTQYF
DNA: TGTGCCAGCAGCTCAGGAGCGGGAGCCTGGACAGATACGCAGTATTTT

D: TRBD1
V: TRBV27
J: TRBJ1-2
size: -
CDR3: CASSLYTGGHGYTF
DNA: TGTGCCAGCAGTTTATACACAGGGGGACATGGCTACACCTTC

D: -
V: TRBV25-1
J: TRBJ2-2
size: -
CDR3: CASSGLGGPGELFF
DNA: TGTGCCAGCAGTGGGTTGGGGGGGCCCGGGGAGCTGTTTTTT

D: TRBD2
V: TRBV5-4
J: TRBJ2-4
size: -
CDR3: CASSPQRGGSRNIQYF
DNA: TGTGCCAGCAGCCCCCAGCGGGGGGGGAGTCGAAACATTCAGTACTTC

D: TRBD1
V: TRBV2
J: TRBJ1-1
size: -
CDR3: CASSEEGTEMNTEAFF
DNA: TGTGCCAGCAGTGAAGAGGGGACAGAAATGAACACTGAAGCTTTCTTT

D: TRBD1
V: TRBV2
J: TRBJ2-1
size: -
CDR3: CASCVTGANEQFF
DNA: TGTGCCAGCTGTGTGACAGGGGCAAATGAGCAGTTCTTC

D: TRBD2
V: TRBV5-4
J: TRBJ2-3
size: -
CDR3: CASSLWGGRSLNTDTQYF
DNA: TGTGCCAGCAGCTTGTGGGGCGGGAGGTCCCTGAACACAGATACGCAGTATTTT

D: TRBD2
V: TRBV20-1
J: TRBJ2-1
size: -
CDR3: CSARGGGEQFF
DNA: TGCAGTGCTAGGGGCGGGGGTGAGCAGTTCTTC

D: TRBD2
V: TRBV11-1
J: TRBJ2-3
size: -
CDR3: CASSSPQRGGTDTQYF
DNA: TGTGCCAGCAGCTCCCCCCAGCGGGGCGGGACAGATACGCAGTATTTT

D: TRBD1
V: TRBV29-1
J: TRBJ1-1
size: -
CDR3: CSAQSTGASAEAFF
DNA: TGCAGCGCCCAATCAACAGGGGCCTCTGCTGAAGCTTTCTTT

D: -
V: TRBV11-1
J: TRBJ1-5
size: -
CDR3: CASSLIGTSNQPQHF
DNA: TGTGCCAGCAGCTTAATTGGGACAAGCAATCAGCCCCAGCATTTT

D: -
V: TRBV19
J: TRBJ2-1
size: -
CDR3: CASSMDSYGHEQFF
DNA: TGTGCCAGTAGTATGGACAGCTACGGCCATGAGCAGTTCTTC

D: -
V: TRBV19
J: TRBJ1-5
size: -
CDR3: CASTTILNQPQHF
DNA: TGTGCCAGTACTACGATTCTTAATCAGCCCCAGCATTTT

D: TRBD2
V: TRBV2
J: TRBJ2-3
size: -
CDR3: CASQIPSGRGTDTQYF
DNA: TGTGCCAGCCAGATCCCTAGCGGGAGGGGCACAGATACGCAGTATTTT

D: -
V: TRBV2
J: TRBJ1-5
size: -
CDR3: CASRANIKPQHF
DNA: TGTGCCAGCAGGGCAAACATAAAGCCCCAGCATTTT

D: TRBD1
V: TRBV29-1
J: TRBJ2-7
size: -
CDR3: CSVAGTGSIAFYEQYF
DNA: TGCAGCGTTGCCGGGACAGGGAGTATAGCATTCTACGAGCAGTACTTC

D: TRBD1
V: TRBV5-6
J: TRBJ2-7
size: -
CDR3: CASSSFGTGLAYF
DNA: TGTGCCAGCAGTTCTTTCGGGACAGGTCTGGCTTACTTC

D: TRBD1
V: TRBV29-1
J: TRBJ1-2
size: -
CDR3: CSVEDRQGAELNYGYTF
DNA: TGCAGCGTTGAAGATCGACAGGGGGCAGAGTTGAACTATGGCTACACCTTC